The source of this TCR beta chain is a study of early T cells in non-severe SARS-CoV-2 infection. Study details: From unsorted whole blood, bulk RNA was sequenced, and the chains remained unpaired. Study results and limitations: Lookups in VDJdb leaned toward anti-spike CD8 responses and missed private and CD4 specificities.

In this sample, this clonotype turned up many times. Its antigen is unidentified. One entry per CDR3 protein results from TCRdb running MiXCR on the 5' RACE reads. The sample holds around 33,000 distinct CDR3 sequences, more than 5% seen once. From germline, CDR1 is SNHLY and CDR2 FYNNEI. The CDR3 covers 11 residues. Trimming took off 3 bases at V and 9 bases at J, with 8 bases between the two ends. Source material: whole blood. The gene calls are TRBV2 and TRBJ2-5; D is uncertain. The source is an adult who was a healthcare worker with PCR-confirmed SARS-CoV-2 infection or an uninfected control (not recorded which). DNA of the CDR3: TGTGCCAGCAGTGATCTATGGGCCCAGTACTTC. Translating it yields CASSDLWAQYF. Together with reference TRBV2 and TRBJ2-5, the CDR3 gives the full variable domain: EPEVTQTPSHQVTQMGQEVILRCVPISNHLYFYWYRQILGQKVEFLVSFYNNEISEKSEIFDDQFSVERPDGSNFTLKIRSTKLEDSAMYFCASSDLWAQYFGPGTRLLVL.